The rows below give T cell receptor beta chains drawn from one sample of a study of blood T cell repertoires in COVID-19. Using immunoSEQ multiplex PCR, the repertoire was profiled, and TCRdb retains in-frame clones only, with some absent. The repertoire holds 150,000 to 180,000 clones, with just under 85% as singletons. The specimen was peripheral blood. These receptors came from an older woman with acute or convalescent COVID-19. Both conserved end residues are part of each CDR3. A D gene is named only where the DNA matches it firmly. Size is omitted from some rows. Given values are once, few, many or a class for expanded clones.

j_call: TRBJ2-5; clone_size: .; d_call: .; v_call: TRBV5-1; cdr3_aa: CASSWRTARRETQYF; cdr3_nt: TGCGCCAGCAGCTGGCGGACAGCTCGAAGAGAGACCCAGTACTTC
j_call: TRBJ1-2; clone_size: .; d_call: .; v_call: TRBV5-4; cdr3_aa: CASVPTLQDYGYTF; cdr3_nt: TGTGCCAGCGTGCCAACACTCCAGGACTATGGCTACACCTTC
j_call: TRBJ1-2; clone_size: .; d_call: TRBD1; v_call: TRBV7-9; cdr3_aa: CASSLSGTGPSTYGYTF; cdr3_nt: TGTGCCAGCAGCTTAAGTGGGACAGGTCCCTCCACCTATGGCTACACCTTC
j_call: TRBJ1-2; clone_size: .; d_call: TRBD1; v_call: TRBV7-8; cdr3_aa: CASSFLGQGAPGYTF; cdr3_nt: TGTGCCAGCAGCTTCTTGGGACAGGGGGCGCCCGGCTACACCTTC
j_call: TRBJ1-1; clone_size: .; d_call: TRBD1; v_call: TRBV7-8; cdr3_aa: CASSSERWTGRQRTEAFF; cdr3_nt: TGTGCCAGCAGCTCCGAGCGATGGACAGGTAGGCAGCGGACTGAAGCTTTCTTT
j_call: TRBJ1-5; clone_size: .; d_call: .; v_call: TRBV19; cdr3_aa: CASSHGRGFQPQHF; cdr3_nt: TGTGCCAGTAGCCACGGACGGGGGTTTCAGCCCCAGCATTTT
j_call: TRBJ1-4; clone_size: .; d_call: .; v_call: TRBV7-2; cdr3_aa: CASSFRGEKLFF; cdr3_nt: TGTGCCAGCAGCTTTAGAGGGGAAAAACTGTTTTTT
j_call: TRBJ1-1; clone_size: few; d_call: TRBD1; v_call: TRBV27; cdr3_aa: CASSPLTTGSNTEAFF; cdr3_nt: TGTGCCAGCAGTCCCCTAACGACAGGGTCCAACACTGAAGCTTTCTTT
j_call: TRBJ2-1; clone_size: .; d_call: TRBD2; v_call: TRBV5-8; cdr3_aa: CASSSPGLAGYEQFF; cdr3_nt: TGTGCCAGCAGCTCCCCCGGACTAGCGGGGTATGAGCAGTTCTTC
j_call: TRBJ2-1; clone_size: .; d_call: TRBD2; v_call: TRBV30; cdr3_aa: CAWRPPGAGGKEQFF; cdr3_nt: TGTGCCTGGAGGCCTCCTGGAGCGGGGGGGAAGGAGCAGTTCTTC
j_call: TRBJ1-1; clone_size: .; d_call: .; v_call: TRBV7-9; cdr3_aa: CASRPPGHLNTEAFF; cdr3_nt: TGTGCCAGCAGACCCCCGGGACACCTGAACACTGAAGCTTTCTTT
j_call: TRBJ2-6; clone_size: .; d_call: TRBD1; v_call: TRBV6-5; cdr3_aa: CASSRGPGANVLTF; cdr3_nt: TGTGCCAGCAGCAGGGGGCCTGGGGCCAACGTCCTGACTTTC
j_call: TRBJ1-3; clone_size: .; d_call: .; v_call: TRBV3-1/TRBV3-2; cdr3_aa: CASSQAAGNTIYF; cdr3_nt: TGTGCCAGCAGCCAGGCAGCTGGAAACACCATATATTTT